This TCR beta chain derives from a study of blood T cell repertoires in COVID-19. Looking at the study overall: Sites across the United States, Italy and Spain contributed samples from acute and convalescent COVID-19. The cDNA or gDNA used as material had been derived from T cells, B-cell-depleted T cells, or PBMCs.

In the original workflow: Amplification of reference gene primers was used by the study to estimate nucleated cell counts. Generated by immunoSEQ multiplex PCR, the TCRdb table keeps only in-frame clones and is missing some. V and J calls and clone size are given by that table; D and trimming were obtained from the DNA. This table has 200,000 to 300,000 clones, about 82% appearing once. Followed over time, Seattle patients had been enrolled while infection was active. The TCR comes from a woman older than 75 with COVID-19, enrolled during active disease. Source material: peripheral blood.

The CDR3 spells CASSLREVDTQYF. CDR3 DNA: TGCGCCAGCAGCCTCCGGGAAGTAGATACGCAGTATTTT. The chain recombines TRBV5-1 with TRBJ2-3; TRBD2 might be the D (5 bases). CDR1 is SGHRS, CDR2 YFSETQ, per germline. The V and J ends lost 4 bases and 5 bases respectively, with 11 bases between them. CDR3 length: 13 residues.